These T cell receptor beta chains were read from a single sample in a study of chemoradiotherapy in HPV16-positive cancers. Method: immunoSEQ multiplex PCR; TCRdb's copy keeps in-frame clones and lacks some. Of 25,000 to 40,000 clones in the sample, about nine tenths were seen once. The source material was blood, sampled from a patient who underwent chemoradiotherapy. Receptors were obtained from a human donor with HPV-associated anogenital cancer. Each CDR3 is given with its conserved first and last residue. D genes are given only for firm matches. The size of a clone is reported for some rows only, either as once, few or many, or as a class for expanded clones.

v_call: TRBV9
clone_size: NA
d_call: NA
j_call: TRBJ2-1
cdr3_length: 15
cdr3_aa: CASSEKRTPTSEQFF
cdr3_nt: TGTGCCAGCAGCGAGAAGCGGACGCCTACATCAGAGCAGTTCTTC

v_call: TRBV5-1
clone_size: NA
d_call: TRBD1
j_call: TRBJ2-3
cdr3_length: 15
cdr3_aa: CASSLAQGAGDTQYF
cdr3_nt: TGCGCCAGCAGCTTGGCACAGGGGGCGGGAGATACGCAGTATTTT

v_call: TRBV6-1
clone_size: NA
d_call: NA
j_call: TRBJ1-5
cdr3_length: 13
cdr3_aa: CASSEDPYQPQHF
cdr3_nt: TGTGCCAGCAGTGAAGACCCGTATCAGCCCCAGCATTTT

v_call: TRBV14
clone_size: NA
d_call: NA
j_call: TRBJ1-1
cdr3_length: 13
cdr3_aa: CASSQDTRREAFF
cdr3_nt: TGTGCCAGCAGCCAAGATACCAGGCGTGAAGCTTTCTTT

v_call: TRBV9
clone_size: NA
d_call: NA
j_call: TRBJ1-6
cdr3_length: 15
cdr3_aa: CASSPRAGKNSPLHF
cdr3_nt: TGTGCCAGCAGCCCCAGGGCAGGGAAGAATTCACCCCTCCACTTT

v_call: TRBV11-3
clone_size: NA
d_call: NA
j_call: TRBJ1-3
cdr3_length: 17
cdr3_aa: CASSLDLSKGSGNTIYF
cdr3_nt: TGTGCCAGCAGCTTAGATCTAAGTAAGGGGTCTGGAAACACCATATATTTT

v_call: TRBV19
clone_size: NA
d_call: TRBD2
j_call: TRBJ2-1
cdr3_length: 14
cdr3_aa: CASRAKRDSREQFF
cdr3_nt: TGTGCCAGTAGAGCTAAGCGGGATTCGCGCGAGCAGTTCTTC

v_call: TRBV5-8
clone_size: NA
d_call: NA
j_call: TRBJ1-4
cdr3_length: 14
cdr3_aa: CASSRRAGEEKLFF
cdr3_nt: TGTGCCAGCAGTAGGCGGGCAGGGGAAGAAAAACTGTTTTTT

v_call: TRBV6-1
clone_size: NA
d_call: TRBD2
j_call: TRBJ2-5
cdr3_length: 13
cdr3_aa: CASRLLAGGSQYF
cdr3_nt: TGTGCCAGCAGACTCCTAGCGGGGGGATCCCAGTACTTC

v_call: TRBV5-1
clone_size: few
d_call: NA
j_call: TRBJ1-2
cdr3_length: 13
cdr3_aa: CASSSTGLYGYTF
cdr3_nt: TGCGCCAGCAGCTCTACAGGTCTCTATGGCTACACCTTC

v_call: TRBV19
clone_size: NA
d_call: TRBD1
j_call: TRBJ1-6
cdr3_length: 12
cdr3_aa: CASTGGYSPLHF
cdr3_nt: TGTGCCAGCACAGGGGGTTACTCACCCCTCCACTTT

v_call: TRBV5-1
clone_size: NA
d_call: TRBD1
j_call: TRBJ1-1
cdr3_length: 14
cdr3_aa: CASSPTGGEAEAFF
cdr3_nt: TGCGCCAGCAGCCCAACAGGGGGCGAGGCTGAAGCTTTCTTT

v_call: TRBV7-5
clone_size: NA
d_call: NA
j_call: TRBJ1-4
cdr3_length: 15
cdr3_aa: CASSLSRQGDEKLFF
cdr3_nt: TGTGCCAGCAGCTTATCTCGGCAGGGGGATGAAAAACTGTTTTTT

v_call: TRBV4-1
clone_size: NA
d_call: TRBD1
j_call: TRBJ1-5
cdr3_length: 18
cdr3_aa: CASSPSLQGAVGNQPQHF
cdr3_nt: TGCGCCAGCAGCCCTAGCCTACAGGGGGCGGTGGGCAATCAGCCCCAGCATTTT

v_call: TRBV19
clone_size: NA
d_call: TRBD1
j_call: TRBJ1-2
cdr3_length: 15
cdr3_aa: CASSIEQTGGGGYTF
cdr3_nt: TGTGCCAGTAGTATAGAGCAGACAGGGGGCGGCGGCTACACCTTC

v_call: TRBV6-5
clone_size: NA
d_call: TRBD2
j_call: TRBJ2-1
cdr3_length: 14
cdr3_aa: CASSYSPGLAGTFF
cdr3_nt: TGTGCCAGCAGTTACTCCCCGGGACTAGCGGGGACTTTCTTC

v_call: TRBV27
clone_size: NA
d_call: NA
j_call: TRBJ1-1
cdr3_length: 13
cdr3_aa: CASSLFGGTEAFF
cdr3_nt: TGTGCCAGCAGTTTATTCGGGGGCACTGAAGCTTTCTTT

v_call: TRBV28
clone_size: once
d_call: NA
j_call: TRBJ2-1
cdr3_length: 16
cdr3_aa: CASSSPGRMIYNEQFF
cdr3_nt: TGTGCCAGCAGTTCTCCGGGGCGAATGATCTACAATGAGCAGTTCTTC

v_call: TRBV4-2
clone_size: NA
d_call: TRBD2
j_call: TRBJ2-5
cdr3_length: 16
cdr3_aa: CASRPGVAGGKETQYF
cdr3_nt: TGTGCCAGCAGACCAGGGGTAGCGGGGGGGAAAGAGACCCAGTACTTC

v_call: TRBV7-3
clone_size: NA
d_call: TRBD2
j_call: TRBJ2-7
cdr3_length: 13
cdr3_aa: CASGRGGSYEQYF
cdr3_nt: TGTGCCAGCGGTCGCGGGGGGTCCTACGAGCAGTACTTC

v_call: TRBV5-1
clone_size: NA
d_call: NA
j_call: TRBJ2-5
cdr3_length: 13
cdr3_aa: CASSPQGQETQYF
cdr3_nt: TGCGCCAGCAGCCCGCAGGGGCAGGAGACCCAGTACTTC

v_call: TRBV2
clone_size: NA
d_call: NA
j_call: TRBJ2-1
cdr3_length: 17
cdr3_aa: CASSEVTGISVYNEQFF
cdr3_nt: TGTGCCAGCAGTGAAGTAACAGGGATTTCCGTCTACAATGAGCAGTTCTTC

v_call: TRBV7-2
clone_size: NA
d_call: NA
j_call: TRBJ2-2
cdr3_length: 17
cdr3_aa: CASSSMTAVLNTGELFF
cdr3_nt: TGTGCCAGCAGCTCGATGACAGCTGTCCTAAACACCGGGGAGCTGTTTTTT

v_call: TRBV5-4
clone_size: few
d_call: NA
j_call: TRBJ2-3
cdr3_length: 14
cdr3_aa: CASSEDSSTDTQYF
cdr3_nt: TGTGCCAGCAGCGAGGACAGTAGCACAGATACGCAGTATTTT

v_call: TRBV18
clone_size: NA
d_call: TRBD1
j_call: TRBJ1-1
cdr3_length: 16
cdr3_aa: CASSPRQGPRNTEAFF
cdr3_nt: TGTGCCAGCTCACCCCGACAGGGCCCAAGGAACACTGAAGCTTTCTTT

v_call: TRBV7-3
clone_size: once
d_call: NA
j_call: TRBJ2-5
cdr3_length: 14
cdr3_aa: CASSLSVSEETQYF
cdr3_nt: TGTGCCAGCAGCTTAAGTGTCAGCGAAGAGACCCAGTACTTC

v_call: TRBV9
clone_size: NA
d_call: NA
j_call: TRBJ2-3
cdr3_length: 13
cdr3_aa: CASGGLSTDTQYF
cdr3_nt: TGTGCCAGCGGGGGTTTGAGCACAGATACGCAGTATTTT

v_call: TRBV28
clone_size: NA
d_call: TRBD1
j_call: TRBJ1-2
cdr3_length: 13
cdr3_aa: CASSRQGPSGYTF
cdr3_nt: TGTGCCAGCAGTCGACAGGGGCCGTCCGGCTACACCTTC

v_call: TRBV30
clone_size: NA
d_call: TRBD1
j_call: TRBJ1-1
cdr3_length: 14
cdr3_aa: CAWSGDRMNTEAFF
cdr3_nt: TGTGCCTGGAGTGGGGACAGAATGAACACTGAAGCTTTCTTT

v_call: TRBV10-3
clone_size: NA
d_call: NA
j_call: TRBJ1-2
cdr3_length: 14
cdr3_aa: CAISESTANYGYTF
cdr3_nt: TGTGCCATCAGTGAGTCGACGGCTAACTATGGCTACACCTTC

v_call: TRBV19
clone_size: NA
d_call: TRBD1
j_call: TRBJ1-5
cdr3_length: 15
cdr3_aa: CATGTDIVAGQPQHF
cdr3_nt: TGTGCCACCGGGACAGATATAGTAGCAGGTCAGCCCCAGCATTTT

v_call: TRBV6-5
clone_size: NA
d_call: NA
j_call: TRBJ1-1
cdr3_length: 12
cdr3_aa: CASSRRHTEAFF
cdr3_nt: TGTGCCAGCAGCCGGCGACACACTGAAGCTTTCTTT

v_call: TRBV27
clone_size: NA
d_call: TRBD2
j_call: TRBJ2-2
cdr3_length: 14
cdr3_aa: CASSPAGGAGELFF
cdr3_nt: TGTGCCAGCAGTCCTGCGGGGGGCGCCGGGGAGCTGTTTTTT

v_call: TRBV9
clone_size: once
d_call: NA
j_call: TRBJ2-2
cdr3_length: 14
cdr3_aa: CASSLTGPSGELFF
cdr3_nt: TGTGCCAGCAGCTTGACAGGTCCGAGTGGGGAGCTGTTTTTT

v_call: TRBV5-4
clone_size: once
d_call: NA
j_call: TRBJ2-7
cdr3_length: 14
cdr3_aa: CASSLERPQYEQYF
cdr3_nt: TGTGCCAGCAGCTTGGAAAGACCTCAATACGAGCAGTACTTC

v_call: TRBV6-1
clone_size: NA
d_call: TRBD2
j_call: TRBJ2-3
cdr3_length: 13
cdr3_aa: CASKRELSDTQYF
cdr3_nt: TGTGCCAGCAAGCGGGAGCTATCAGATACGCAGTATTTT

v_call: TRBV7-8
clone_size: NA
d_call: NA
j_call: TRBJ2-2
cdr3_length: 17
cdr3_aa: CASSLGGGNANTGELFF
cdr3_nt: TGTGCCAGCAGCTTAGGAGGGGGTAACGCGAACACCGGGGAGCTGTTTTTT

v_call: TRBV19
clone_size: NA
d_call: TRBD2
j_call: TRBJ2-7
cdr3_length: 13
cdr3_aa: CASSMSGVYEQYF
cdr3_nt: TGTGCCAGTAGTATGAGCGGGGTCTACGAGCAGTACTTC

v_call: TRBV7-9
clone_size: NA
d_call: TRBD1
j_call: TRBJ2-7
cdr3_length: 15
cdr3_aa: CASSLAPGQGYEQYF
cdr3_nt: TGTGCCAGCAGCTTAGCGCCGGGACAGGGATACGAGCAGTACTTC

v_call: TRBV7-9
clone_size: NA
d_call: NA
j_call: TRBJ2-1
cdr3_length: 17
cdr3_aa: CASISPTGRWEYNEQFF
cdr3_nt: TGTGCCAGCATCTCCCCCACAGGGAGGTGGGAGTACAATGAGCAGTTCTTC

v_call: TRBV28
clone_size: NA
d_call: NA
j_call: TRBJ1-1
cdr3_length: 14
cdr3_aa: CASRSMGMNTEAFF
cdr3_nt: TGTGCCAGCAGGTCGATGGGGATGAACACTGAAGCTTTCTTT

v_call: TRBV5-5
clone_size: NA
d_call: TRBD1
j_call: TRBJ1-5
cdr3_length: 14
cdr3_aa: CASSPGQQNQPQHF
cdr3_nt: TGTGCCAGCAGCCCGGGACAGCAAAATCAGCCCCAGCATTTT

v_call: TRBV19
clone_size: NA
d_call: NA
j_call: TRBJ2-7
cdr3_length: 14
cdr3_aa: CASSIGHNAYEQYF
cdr3_nt: TGTGCCAGTAGTATAGGACATAACGCCTACGAGCAGTACTTC

v_call: TRBV10-2
clone_size: once
d_call: NA
j_call: TRBJ1-5
cdr3_length: 15
cdr3_aa: CASRESTGLNKPQHF
cdr3_nt: TGCGCCAGCAGGGAGTCCACAGGGTTAAACAAGCCCCAGCATTTT

v_call: TRBV28
clone_size: NA
d_call: NA
j_call: TRBJ2-6
cdr3_length: 15
cdr3_aa: CASISRGRGANVLTF
cdr3_nt: TGTGCCAGCATCTCAAGGGGGAGAGGGGCCAACGTCCTGACTTTC

v_call: TRBV7-9
clone_size: NA
d_call: NA
j_call: TRBJ2-2
cdr3_length: 13
cdr3_aa: CASSLRNTGELFF
cdr3_nt: TGTGCCAGCAGCTTAAGGAACACCGGGGAGCTGTTTTTT

v_call: TRBV27
clone_size: NA
d_call: NA
j_call: TRBJ1-1
cdr3_length: 13
cdr3_aa: CASADATGTEAFF
cdr3_nt: TGTGCCAGCGCCGACGCGACGGGCACTGAAGCTTTCTTT

v_call: TRBV18
clone_size: NA
d_call: NA
j_call: TRBJ2-3
cdr3_length: 17
cdr3_aa: CASSPPIWQGNTDTQYF
cdr3_nt: TGTGCCAGCTCACCACCGATCTGGCAGGGCAACACAGATACGCAGTATTTT

v_call: TRBV7-9
clone_size: NA
d_call: NA
j_call: TRBJ1-1
cdr3_length: 15
cdr3_aa: CASSLGRGMNTEAFF
cdr3_nt: TGTGCCAGCAGCTTAGGGCGGGGAATGAACACTGAAGCTTTCTTT

v_call: TRBV5-5
clone_size: once
d_call: NA
j_call: TRBJ2-7
cdr3_length: 13
cdr3_aa: CASSWVNSYEQYF
cdr3_nt: TGTGCCAGCAGCTGGGTGAATAGCTACGAGCAGTACTTC

v_call: TRBV5-5
clone_size: NA
d_call: NA
j_call: TRBJ2-5
cdr3_length: 16
cdr3_aa: CASSSGQGKTTETQYF
cdr3_nt: TGTGCCAGCAGCTCTGGGCAGGGGAAAACGACGGAGACCCAGTACTTC

v_call: TRBV7-9
clone_size: few
d_call: NA
j_call: TRBJ2-3
cdr3_length: 17
cdr3_aa: CASSLGAARLEEDTQYF
cdr3_nt: TGTGCCAGCAGCTTAGGGGCGGCGAGACTTGAAGAAGATACGCAGTATTTT

v_call: TRBV4-1
clone_size: NA
d_call: NA
j_call: TRBJ1-1
cdr3_length: 13
cdr3_aa: CASSQDLNTEAFF
cdr3_nt: TGCGCCAGCAGCCAAGATCTTAACACTGAAGCTTTCTTT

v_call: TRBV11-2
clone_size: NA
d_call: TRBD1
j_call: TRBJ1-1
cdr3_length: 16
cdr3_aa: CASSLDTGTGPTEAFF
cdr3_nt: TGTGCCAGCAGCTTAGACACCGGGACAGGGCCCACTGAAGCTTTCTTT

v_call: TRBV6-1
clone_size: NA
d_call: NA
j_call: TRBJ1-1
cdr3_length: 13
cdr3_aa: CASSAWGVDEAFF
cdr3_nt: TGTGCCAGCAGTGCTTGGGGGGTAGATGAAGCTTTCTTT

v_call: TRBV5-1
clone_size: few
d_call: NA
j_call: TRBJ2-5
cdr3_length: 15
cdr3_aa: CASSASGYAVETQYF
cdr3_nt: TGCGCCAGCAGCGCGTCAGGCTATGCTGTGGAGACCCAGTACTTC

v_call: TRBV6-5
clone_size: few
d_call: NA
j_call: TRBJ2-3
cdr3_length: 14
cdr3_aa: CASSLGPLLDTQYF
cdr3_nt: TGTGCCAGCAGTTTAGGACCCTTACTGGATACGCAGTATTTT

v_call: TRBV7-2
clone_size: NA
d_call: TRBD1
j_call: TRBJ1-5
cdr3_length: 15
cdr3_aa: CASSLNRGSNQPQHF
cdr3_nt: TGTGCCAGCAGCTTAAACAGGGGGAGCAATCAGCCCCAGCATTTT

v_call: TRBV27
clone_size: once
d_call: NA
j_call: TRBJ1-2
cdr3_length: 16
cdr3_aa: CASSPDRSGTSYGYTF
cdr3_nt: TGTGCCAGCAGCCCGGACCGATCGGGGACCTCCTATGGCTACACCTTC